This entry lists 20 T cell receptor beta chains sequenced from one sample in a study of spatial heterogeneity in lung cancer. Study conclusions and caveats: Counts that tracked tumor mutation counts were those of expanded intratumoral alpha and beta TCRs.

Each CDR3 protein is one row after TCRdb ran MiXCR on the 5' RACE reads. The data show 7,800 or so distinct CDR3 sequences, over 8% seen once. Time point in this sample: sample taken at primary tumor resection. The antigens of these receptors remain unknown. The source was lung tumor tissue, collected at surgery. These receptors all stem from a male donor with early-stage non-small cell lung cancer.

The sample holds a few counts of this clonotype. The chain combines TRBV29-1 with TRBJ1-2, with D uncertain. Germline V gives CDR1 SQVTM, CDR2 ANQGSEA. This CDR3 spans 13 amino acids. The V and J ends lost 1 base and 3 bases respectively, with 9 bases between them. DNA of the CDR3: TGCAGCGTTGAAGTCGCGGTTTACTATGGCTACACCTTC. It encodes CSVEVAVYYGYTF.

This clonotype has ten or more counts. V gene TRBV28 combines with J gene TRBJ2-1; 7 nucleotides line up with TRBD2. With V trimmed by 3 bases and J by 4 bases, 15 bases remained unmatched. Germline CDR1 and CDR2: MDHEN and SYDVKM. This CDR3 is 18 amino acids long. As DNA, the CDR3 is TGTGCCAGCAGTTTGAGAGCGTCTAGCGGACCAAATTACAATGAGCAGTTCTTC. Its translation is CASSLRASSGPNYNEQFF.

By share, this clonotype counts as medium-sized. This chain connects TRBV3-1 to TRBJ2-1; D uncertain. Germline CDR1 reads LGHDT; CDR2 reads YNNKEL (reference sequence). Trimming removed 4 bases from V and 4 bases from J, with 2 bases in between. The CDR3 covers 11 residues. CDR3: CASSLYNEQFF. CDR3 nucleotides: TGTGCCAGCAGCCTATACAATGAGCAGTTCTTC.

This clonotype has ten or more counts. V gene TRBV27 combines with J gene TRBJ1-5; D is unclear. CDR1 is MNHEY, CDR2 SMNVEV, per germline (reference sequence). The CDR3 has 12 residues. The V end lost 8 bases, the J end lost 0 bases, and 5 bases lay between the germline ends. This CDR3 reads CASGYSNQPQHF. CDR3 nucleotide sequence: TGTGCCAGCGGTTATAGCAATCAGCCCCAGCATTTT.

This clonotype is judged medium-sized (0.01 to 0.1%). The gene calls are TRBV5-1 and TRBJ2-1; TRBD2 matches at 9 bases. Germline-derived CDR1 and CDR2 are SGHRS and YFSETQ. After removal of 4 bases from V and 6 bases from J, the junction contained 14 bases not matched to a gene. This CDR3 region has 17 residues. The CDR3 loop reads CASSLGIGREGSNEQFF. In nucleotides, the CDR3 is TGCGCCAGCAGCCTGGGAATCGGGCGGGAGGGGTCCAATGAGCAGTTCTTC.

This clonotype counts as medium-sized (0.01 to 0.1%). The chain links TRBV7-2 to TRBJ2-1, with D possibly matching TRBD2 (6 bases). Germline V gives CDR1 SGHTA, CDR2 FQGNSA. The CDR3 totals 16 residues. V dropped 3 bases and J dropped 5 bases, with 17 bases sitting between them. CDR3 sequence: CASSLDPFGRNNEQFF. The CDR3 region has the DNA TGTGCCAGCAGCTTGGACCCTTTCGGGAGAAACAATGAGCAGTTCTTC.

This clonotype is labeled as medium-sized. The V call is TRBV5-1, the J call TRBJ2-7; D might be TRBD1 (6 bases). Germline V gene data show CDR1 as SGHRS and CDR2 as YFSETQ. Trimming removed 1 base at V and 3 bases at J, with 14 bases between. This CDR3 comprises 15 residues. The CDR3 nucleotides are TGCGCCAGCAGCTTGCTGACAGGCGTCAACTACGAGCAGTACTTC. It is translated as CASSLLTGVNYEQYF.

In its sample, this clonotype is medium-sized (0.01 to 0.1%). The CDR3 nucleotides are TGTGCCAGCAGTTTATCGGGACAGGGGAACACCGGGGAGCTGTTTTTT. Amino acids: CASSLSGQGNTGELFF. V and J are TRBV28 and TRBJ2-2, with TRBD1 matching over 9 bases. The trim removed 1 base at V and 1 base at J, leaving 1 base unmatched. This CDR3 has 16 amino acids. Germline loops: CDR1 MDHEN, CDR2 SYDVKM. Variable domain in full (rest from reference TRBV28 and TRBJ2-2): DVKVTQSSRYLVKRTGEKVFLECVQDMDHENMFWYRQDPGLGLRLIYFSYDVKMKEKGDIPEGYSVSREKKERFSLILESASTNQTSMYLCASSLSGQGNTGELFFGEGSRLTVL.

This clonotype has a count of ten or more. V is TRBV6-5 and J is TRBJ2-1, with TRBD2 as a possible D gene (5 bases). The ends were cut back, 4 bases at V and 1 base at J, with 11 bases in the middle. The CDR3 consists of 15 residues. CDR1 and CDR2 from the germline V gene are MNHEY and SVGAGI. CDR3 coding DNA: TGTGCCAGCAGTTCCGCCGGAGGTTCCTACAATGAGCAGTTCTTC. It codes for CASSSAGGSYNEQFF.

This clonotype was recorded at least ten times. The CDR3 protein is CASSSRQGNQPQHF. The DNA of the CDR3 is TGTGCCAGCAGCTCCCGACAGGGGAATCAGCCCCAGCATTTT. The rearrangement joins TRBV7-8 to TRBJ1-5, with 8 bases that match TRBD1. V lost 4 bases, J lost 4 bases, and 3 bases stayed unmatched. The CDR3 loop spans 14 amino acids. The germline V gene encodes CDR1 SGHVS and CDR2 FQNEAQ.

By frequency in the sample, this clonotype is medium-sized. The rearrangement links TRBV28 to TRBJ2-5, with TRBD2 as a possible D gene (5 bases). CDR3 length: 13 amino acids. The germline gives CDR1 MDHEN, CDR2 SYDVKM. V lost 5 bases, J lost 5 bases, and 12 bases lay in between. This CDR3 reads CASSPRRRETQYF. CDR3 nucleotides: TGTGCCAGCAGTCCAAGAAGGAGGGAGACCCAGTACTTC.

This clonotype appeared many times. This chain joins TRBV7-6 and TRBJ2-3; 11 nucleotides align to TRBD2. The CDR3 sequence is 16 residues long. J lost 2 bases, V lost 3 bases, and 4 bases had no gene match. Germline V gene sequence: CDR1 SGHVS, CDR2 FNYEAQ. The DNA of the CDR3 is TGTGCCAGCAGCTTGACTAGCGGGGCTTCCACAGATACGCAGTATTTT. Translating it yields CASSLTSGASTDTQYF.

This clonotype was recorded many times. The rearrangement uses TRBV2 and TRBJ1-5, with 9 bases matching TRBD1. V lost 4 bases and J lost 5; bases outside the gene matches: 3. CDR3 length equals 14 residues. The V gene's germline CDR1 is SNHLY and CDR2 FYNNEI. DNA for the CDR3: TGTGCCAGCAGTGTCGGGGACAGGGATCAGCCCCAGCATTTT. Amino acid sequence: CASSVGDRDQPQHF. The variable domain in full, with the rest retrieved from reference TRBV2 and TRBJ1-5, is EPEVTQTPSHQVTQMGQEVILRCVPISNHLYFYWYRQILGQKVEFLVSFYNNEISEKSEIFDDQFSVERPDGSNFTLKIRSTKLEDSAMYFCASSVGDRDQPQHFGDGTRLSIL.

This clonotype was observed at least ten times. The junction shows a germline mismatch at one end, possibly a read error. The CDR3 DNA reads as TGTGCCAGCAACCAACAGGGCTACAATGAGCAGTTCTTC. Translated: CASNQQGYNEQFF. The chain is built from TRBV3-1 and TRBJ2-1, with D possibly being TRBD1 (6 bases). The CDR3 runs to 13 residues. Germline CDR1 LGHDT, CDR2 YNNKEL (reference sequence).

This clonotype was found many times. CDR3 loop: CASSSTSGRVHEQYF. CDR3 DNA: TGTGCCAGCAGCTCGACTAGCGGGAGAGTCCACGAGCAGTACTTC. The chain links TRBV7-2 to TRBJ2-7, with TRBD2 matching 12 bases. V trimming: 4 bases; J trimming: 5 bases; junction bases outside the gene matches: 6. CDR3 length equals 15 residues. Germline CDR1 reads SGHTA; CDR2 reads FQGNSA.

This clonotype was detected a few times. The rearrangement uses TRBV27 and TRBJ2-2; D is perhaps TRBD1 (5 bases). Trimming took 5 bases from V and 1 from J, leaving 11 bases between them. CDR3 size: 15 residues. The germline gives CDR1 MNHEY, CDR2 SMNVEV (reference sequence). CDR3 nucleotide sequence: TGTGCCAGCAGTACCTACCAGGGGAACACCGGGGAGCTGTTTTTT. Residues: CASSTYQGNTGELFF.

This clonotype ranks as medium-sized. The CDR3 loop is CASSLGGTNTGELFF. The CDR3 DNA reads TGTGCCAGCAGCTTGGGCGGAACGAACACCGGGGAGCTGTTTTTT. The rearrangement joins TRBV5-4 to TRBJ2-2; D gene uncertain. With 0 bases removed from V and 0 bases from J, the gap between germline ends came to 6 bases. Germline CDR1 reads SGHNT; CDR2 reads YYREEE (reference sequence). This CDR3 comprises 15 residues.

The table lists this clonotype with many counts. The V gene is TRBV12-5, the J gene TRBJ2-5; D remains ambiguous. The CDR3 loop spans 11 amino acids. Germline CDR1 is LGHNT and CDR2 is FRNRAP. With 3 bases removed from V and 5 bases from J, the gap between germline ends came to 4 bases. The DNA for the CDR3 is TGTGCTAGTGGTTTTGGCGAGACCCAGTACTTC. Encoded protein: CASGFGETQYF.

This clonotype appeared many times. The rearrangement joins TRBV5-1 to TRBJ1-1, with 7 bases that match TRBD1. The V gene's germline CDR1 is SGHRS and CDR2 YFSETQ. Trimming cost V 4 bases and J 1 base; bases outside gene matches: 7. The CDR3 totals 15 residues. CDR3 region: CASSKQQGPNTEAFF. CDR3 coding DNA: TGCGCCAGCAGCAAGCAACAGGGGCCGAACACTGAAGCTTTCTTT. Filled out from reference TRBV5-1 and TRBJ1-1, the complete variable domain reads KAGVTQTPRYLIKTRGQQVTLSCSPISGHRSVSWYQQTPGQGLQFLFEYFSETQRNKGNFPGRFSGRQFSNSRSEMNVSTLELGDSALYLCASSKQQGPNTEAFFGQGTRLTVV.

Within the sample, this clonotype is medium-sized. The gene calls are TRBV29-1 and TRBJ1-2; weak D call: TRBD1 (6 bases). V lost 7 bases and J 3 bases, leaving 18 bases between the germline ends. Germline V lookup: CDR1 SQVTM, CDR2 ANQGSEA. The CDR3 is 14 amino acids. The DNA of the CDR3 is TGCAGCGCCAGCGACGGGACAAACTACTATGGCTACACCTTC. Protein product: CSASDGTNYYGYTF.